A selection of T cell receptor beta chains follows, all from one sample in a study of blood T cells in healthy people across ages. Each CDR3 protein gets one entry after TCRdb re-called the 5' RACE reads with MiXCR. The sample shows around 900,000 distinct CDR3 sequences, roughly half of them seen only once. Sequenced input: blood. The receptors originated from a woman aged 60-75 years in good health. Each CDR3 is given with its conserved first and last residue. Each record gives: CDR3 DNA, CDR3 protein, D gene, clone size, V gene, J gene. The D gene is left open where the match is weak. Only some rows state a clone size, as once, few, many or a class for expanded clones.

cdr3_nt: TGCAGCACTGGAAGCGTCTTATTCCACAATGAGCAGTTCTTC; cdr3_aa: CSTGSVLFHNEQFF; d_call: NA; clone_size: NA; v_call: TRBV29-1; j_call: TRBJ2-1
cdr3_nt: TGTGCCACCAGCTTCGGGGGGAGAACGCAAGAGACCCAGTACTTC; cdr3_aa: CATSFGGRTQETQYF; d_call: TRBD2; clone_size: NA; v_call: TRBV15; j_call: TRBJ2-5
cdr3_nt: TGTGCCACCAGCAGAGAACTATTCTACAATAAGCAGTACTTC; cdr3_aa: CATSRELFYNKQYF; d_call: NA; clone_size: once; v_call: TRBV15; j_call: TRBJ2-5
cdr3_nt: TGTGCCAGCAGCTTCGAACCTAGCGGGATCGGGAGTCAAGAGACCCAGTACTTC; cdr3_aa: CASSFEPSGIGSQETQYF; d_call: TRBD2; clone_size: few; v_call: TRBV7-9; j_call: TRBJ2-5
cdr3_nt: TGCAGTGCTAGTAGCAGCCCCTATGGCTACACCTTC; cdr3_aa: CSASSSPYGYTF; d_call: NA; clone_size: few; v_call: TRBV20-1; j_call: TRBJ1-2
cdr3_nt: TGTGCCAGTACCGGGACGGGGGACAATGAGCAGTACTTC; cdr3_aa: CASTGTGDNEQYF; d_call: NA; clone_size: NA; v_call: TRBV7-9; j_call: TRBJ2-7
cdr3_nt: TGTGCCAGCAGCCAAGATCCTGGGCTAGCGATCTACAATGAGCAGTTCTTC; cdr3_aa: CASSQDPGLAIYNEQFF; d_call: NA; clone_size: few; v_call: TRBV3-1; j_call: TRBJ2-1
cdr3_nt: TGTGCCAGCTTTATGGGTCGAGAATACAATGAGCAGTTCTTC; cdr3_aa: CASFMGREYNEQFF; d_call: NA; clone_size: NA; v_call: TRBV12-3/TRBV12-4; j_call: TRBJ2-1
cdr3_nt: TGTGCCAGCTCATCGGCAGACCATGAAAAACTGTTTTTT; cdr3_aa: CASSSADHEKLFF; d_call: NA; clone_size: once; v_call: TRBV18; j_call: TRBJ1-4
cdr3_nt: TGCAGTGCCCTACCGTCCGACAGCCAACCCAATCAGCCCCAGCATTTT; cdr3_aa: CSALPSDSQPNQPQHF; d_call: NA; clone_size: NA; v_call: TRBV20-1; j_call: TRBJ1-5
cdr3_nt: TGTGCCAGCATCGGCGTTACAGGGGACCCTGCAACTAATGAAAAACTGTTTTTT; cdr3_aa: CASIGVTGDPATNEKLFF; d_call: TRBD1; clone_size: NA; v_call: TRBV4-2; j_call: TRBJ1-4
cdr3_nt: TGTGCCAGCAGCCAAGCCCGGGCCTCCTACGAGCAGTACTTC; cdr3_aa: CASSQARASYEQYF; d_call: NA; clone_size: NA; v_call: TRBV4-2; j_call: TRBJ2-7
cdr3_nt: TGTGCCAGCAGCCCCGGGACAGGGGAGGCTAGCACGCAGTATTTT; cdr3_aa: CASSPGTGEASTQYF; d_call: TRBD1; clone_size: NA; v_call: TRBV3-1; j_call: TRBJ2-3
cdr3_nt: TGTGCCACCAGCAGAGATCGGGGGGACGATACGCAGTATTTT; cdr3_aa: CATSRDRGDDTQYF; d_call: TRBD2; clone_size: NA; v_call: TRBV15; j_call: TRBJ2-3
cdr3_nt: TGTGCCAGCTCAATCCGGGACAATGAAAAACCGTTTTTT; cdr3_aa: CASSIRDNEKPFF; d_call: NA; clone_size: NA; v_call: TRBV18; j_call: TRBJ1-4
cdr3_nt: TGTGCCAGCAGCCAAGAGCCTGAAGAGACCCAGTACTTC; cdr3_aa: CASSQEPEETQYF; d_call: NA; clone_size: few; v_call: TRBV4-2; j_call: TRBJ2-5
cdr3_nt: TGTGCCAGCATCGGCAGGCGTGAGACCCAGTACTTC; cdr3_aa: CASIGRRETQYF; d_call: NA; clone_size: NA; v_call: TRBV28; j_call: TRBJ2-5
cdr3_nt: TGCAGTGCTAATGCGGGTCGGGGGCCCTACACCTTC; cdr3_aa: CSANAGRGPYTF; d_call: NA; clone_size: few; v_call: TRBV20-1; j_call: TRBJ1-2
cdr3_nt: TGTGCCAGCAGTATTACCTGGGCCGGGACCTCTAGCTCCTACGAGCAGTACTTC; cdr3_aa: CASSITWAGTSSSYEQYF; d_call: NA; clone_size: NA; v_call: TRBV4-2; j_call: TRBJ2-7
cdr3_nt: TGCAGTGCCCACCGGGAGTCGTCTCCCTACGAGCAGTACTTC; cdr3_aa: CSAHRESSPYEQYF; d_call: NA; clone_size: few; v_call: TRBV20-1; j_call: TRBJ2-7
cdr3_nt: TGCGCCAGCAGCTTGCTCCTCGCGGGAGTGAACACTGAAGCTTTCTTT; cdr3_aa: CASSLLLAGVNTEAFF; d_call: NA; clone_size: NA; v_call: TRBV5-1; j_call: TRBJ1-1
cdr3_nt: TGTGCCAGCAGCACACATAAGTCGGGACTAGCGGGAGTGGTCTACAATGAGCAGTACTTC; cdr3_aa: CASSTHKSGLAGVVYNEQYF; d_call: TRBD2; clone_size: NA; v_call: TRBV7-9; j_call: TRBJ2-4
cdr3_nt: TGTGCCAGTAGTATGAGCGGCTCGGCAGGGCGCTATGGCTACACCTTC; cdr3_aa: CASSMSGSAGRYGYTF; d_call: NA; clone_size: NA; v_call: TRBV19; j_call: TRBJ1-2
cdr3_nt: TGTGCCAGCAGCTTAGATCCGACTAACTATGGCTACACCTTC; cdr3_aa: CASSLDPTNYGYTF; d_call: NA; clone_size: NA; v_call: TRBV11-2; j_call: TRBJ1-2
cdr3_nt: TGTGCCAGCAGTTTCCCCGGTCCGGGACTAGCAGACTACAATGAGCAGTTCTTC; cdr3_aa: CASSFPGPGLADYNEQFF; d_call: TRBD2; clone_size: NA; v_call: TRBV12-3/TRBV12-4; j_call: TRBJ2-1
cdr3_nt: TGTGCCAGCACCGAGACAGGGAACACTGAAGCTTTCTTT; cdr3_aa: CASTETGNTEAFF; d_call: NA; clone_size: NA; v_call: TRBV6-5; j_call: TRBJ1-1
cdr3_nt: TGCAGCGTTGCACAGAGGGTGACCCCTAATGAGCAGTTCTTC; cdr3_aa: CSVAQRVTPNEQFF; d_call: NA; clone_size: NA; v_call: TRBV29-1; j_call: TRBJ2-1
cdr3_nt: TGTGCCGGAGGATGTAAGACACTCTCCTACGAGCAGTACTTC; cdr3_aa: CAGGCKTLSYEQYF; d_call: NA; clone_size: few; v_call: TRBV27; j_call: TRBJ2-7
cdr3_nt: TGTGCCAGCAGCCTCGAGCGGGTCCGTAATGAGCAGTTCTTC; cdr3_aa: CASSLERVRNEQFF; d_call: NA; clone_size: NA; v_call: TRBV11-2; j_call: TRBJ2-1
cdr3_nt: TGCGCCAGCAGCCAAACCGGAGGGATTGAGGGCTACACCTTC; cdr3_aa: CASSQTGGIEGYTF; d_call: NA; clone_size: few; v_call: TRBV4-1; j_call: TRBJ1-2
cdr3_nt: TGTGCCAGCAGTTTAATTAGCCCCTCTGGAAACACCATATATTTT; cdr3_aa: CASSLISPSGNTIYF; d_call: NA; clone_size: few; v_call: TRBV12-3/TRBV12-4; j_call: TRBJ1-3
cdr3_nt: TGTGCCAGCAGTTTAATGGGACAGGGGGTGTACGAGCAGTACTTC; cdr3_aa: CASSLMGQGVYEQYF; d_call: TRBD1; clone_size: NA; v_call: TRBV27; j_call: TRBJ2-7
cdr3_nt: TGTGCCAGCAGTGATCCGGACAGAGCCTATGGCTACACCTTC; cdr3_aa: CASSDPDRAYGYTF; d_call: NA; clone_size: once; v_call: TRBV2; j_call: TRBJ1-2
cdr3_nt: TGCAGCTCCGCCCTTGTGGTAGGGGCCTACAATGAGCAGTTCTTC; cdr3_aa: CSSALVVGAYNEQFF; d_call: NA; clone_size: NA; v_call: TRBV29-1; j_call: TRBJ2-1
cdr3_nt: TGCAGCGTTACCCTCTCAAGGAGGGGGACAGATACGCAGTATTTT; cdr3_aa: CSVTLSRRGTDTQYF; d_call: NA; clone_size: NA; v_call: TRBV29-1; j_call: TRBJ2-3
cdr3_nt: TGTGCCAGCAGTTTGACCCAGGGCTATGGCTACACCTTC; cdr3_aa: CASSLTQGYGYTF; d_call: NA; clone_size: few; v_call: TRBV6-5; j_call: TRBJ1-2
cdr3_nt: TGTGCCACCAGTTTAGCCGGACAGGGCTACAATGAGCAGTTCTTC; cdr3_aa: CATSLAGQGYNEQFF; d_call: TRBD1; clone_size: NA; v_call: TRBV24-1; j_call: TRBJ2-1
cdr3_nt: TGTGCCAGCAGCCAGGCGGGACAGACCTACGAGCAGTACTTC; cdr3_aa: CASSQAGQTYEQYF; d_call: NA; clone_size: NA; v_call: TRBV7-9; j_call: TRBJ2-7
cdr3_nt: TGTGCCAGCAGCATGTTACAAGAGACCCAGTACTTC; cdr3_aa: CASSMLQETQYF; d_call: NA; clone_size: few; v_call: TRBV5-5; j_call: TRBJ2-5
cdr3_nt: TGCGCCAGCAGCTTGGGGGAAGAGCTTAACACAGATACGCAGTATTTT; cdr3_aa: CASSLGEELNTDTQYF; d_call: NA; clone_size: NA; v_call: TRBV5-1; j_call: TRBJ2-3
cdr3_nt: TGCAGTACTGATGCAGGGCCGGACCAGCCCCAGCATTTT; cdr3_aa: CSTDAGPDQPQHF; d_call: NA; clone_size: NA; v_call: TRBV20-1; j_call: TRBJ1-5
cdr3_nt: TGCGCCAGCAGCCAAGTGGGACTTACACTAGAGACCCAGTACTTC; cdr3_aa: CASSQVGLTLETQYF; d_call: NA; clone_size: NA; v_call: TRBV4-1; j_call: TRBJ2-5
cdr3_nt: TGTGCCAGCAGCTTAGTCACGTTCGAGCAGTACTTC; cdr3_aa: CASSLVTFEQYF; d_call: NA; clone_size: NA; v_call: TRBV7-9; j_call: TRBJ2-7
cdr3_nt: TGTGCCACCAGCGCTGGACAGGGGTCCTACGAGCAGTACTTC; cdr3_aa: CATSAGQGSYEQYF; d_call: TRBD1; clone_size: NA; v_call: TRBV15; j_call: TRBJ2-7
cdr3_nt: TGTGCCAGCAGCGTAGTCCAGATTCCAAAGGATACGCAGTATTTT; cdr3_aa: CASSVVQIPKDTQYF; d_call: NA; clone_size: NA; v_call: TRBV9; j_call: TRBJ2-3
cdr3_nt: TGCAGTGCTAGCGGACTACCTAATTCCTACAATGAGCAGTTCTTC; cdr3_aa: CSASGLPNSYNEQFF; d_call: NA; clone_size: NA; v_call: TRBV20-1; j_call: TRBJ2-1
cdr3_nt: TGTGCCATCAGTGGAGGGACTAGAAGTAACGAGCAGTACTTC; cdr3_aa: CAISGGTRSNEQYF; d_call: TRBD2; clone_size: NA; v_call: TRBV10-3; j_call: TRBJ2-7
cdr3_nt: TGTGCCAGCTCACAAGGACGTGGGGAGACCCAGTACTTC; cdr3_aa: CASSQGRGETQYF; d_call: NA; clone_size: few; v_call: TRBV18; j_call: TRBJ2-5
cdr3_nt: TGTGCCAGCGCTGCCGCGGGACAGCCAAATTCACCCCTCCACTTT; cdr3_aa: CASAAAGQPNSPLHF; d_call: TRBD1; clone_size: few; v_call: TRBV2; j_call: TRBJ1-6
cdr3_nt: TGTGCCAGCAGCGACTTTCCCAATTACGAGCAGTACTTC; cdr3_aa: CASSDFPNYEQYF; d_call: NA; clone_size: NA; v_call: TRBV5-6; j_call: TRBJ2-7
cdr3_nt: TGCGCCAGCAGCCGCGGGAGTTTGGATACCGGGGAGCTGTTTTTT; cdr3_aa: CASSRGSLDTGELFF; d_call: TRBD2; clone_size: once; v_call: TRBV5-1; j_call: TRBJ2-2
cdr3_nt: TGTGCCAGCAGCAAAGGGCCGGGGTGGAGAAAGACCCAGTACTTC; cdr3_aa: CASSKGPGWRKTQYF; d_call: NA; clone_size: many; v_call: TRBV21-1; j_call: TRBJ2-5
cdr3_nt: TGTGCCAGCAGTTTCGACGTGAGAGAGACCCAGTACTTC; cdr3_aa: CASSFDVRETQYF; d_call: NA; clone_size: few; v_call: TRBV27; j_call: TRBJ2-5
cdr3_nt: TGTGCCATCAGCGCTAGCCCAGACACAGATACGCAGTATTTT; cdr3_aa: CAISASPDTDTQYF; d_call: NA; clone_size: few; v_call: TRBV10-3; j_call: TRBJ2-3
cdr3_nt: TGTGCCATACCGGGACTCCCCCCCTACGAGCAGTACTTC; cdr3_aa: CAIPGLPPYEQYF; d_call: NA; clone_size: NA; v_call: TRBV5-6; j_call: TRBJ2-7